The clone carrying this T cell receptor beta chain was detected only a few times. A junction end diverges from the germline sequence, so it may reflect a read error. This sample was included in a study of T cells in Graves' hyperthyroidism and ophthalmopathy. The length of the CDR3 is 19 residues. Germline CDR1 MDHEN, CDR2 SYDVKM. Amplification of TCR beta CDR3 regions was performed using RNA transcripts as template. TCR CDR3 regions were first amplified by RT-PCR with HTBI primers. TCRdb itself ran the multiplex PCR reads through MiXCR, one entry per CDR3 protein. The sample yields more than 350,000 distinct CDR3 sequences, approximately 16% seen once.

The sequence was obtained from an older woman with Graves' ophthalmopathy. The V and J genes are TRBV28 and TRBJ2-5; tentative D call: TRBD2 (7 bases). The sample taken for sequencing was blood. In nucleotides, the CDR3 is TGTGCCAGCAGTTCAAGTACTATAACTAGCGCTCCCAGGGGAGAGACCCAGCACTTC. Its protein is CASSSSTITSAPRGETQHF.